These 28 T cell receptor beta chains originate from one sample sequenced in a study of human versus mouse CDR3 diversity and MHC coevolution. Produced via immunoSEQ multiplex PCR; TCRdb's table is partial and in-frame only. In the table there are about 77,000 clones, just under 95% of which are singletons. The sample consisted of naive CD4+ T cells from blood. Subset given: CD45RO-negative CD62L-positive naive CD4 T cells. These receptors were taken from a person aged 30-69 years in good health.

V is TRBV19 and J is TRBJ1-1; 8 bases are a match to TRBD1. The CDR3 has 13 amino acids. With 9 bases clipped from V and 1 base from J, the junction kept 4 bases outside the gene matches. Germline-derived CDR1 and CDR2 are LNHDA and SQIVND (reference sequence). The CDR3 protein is CASIDRGNTEAFF. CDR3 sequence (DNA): TGTGCCAGCATTGACAGGGGGAACACTGAAGCTTTCTTT.

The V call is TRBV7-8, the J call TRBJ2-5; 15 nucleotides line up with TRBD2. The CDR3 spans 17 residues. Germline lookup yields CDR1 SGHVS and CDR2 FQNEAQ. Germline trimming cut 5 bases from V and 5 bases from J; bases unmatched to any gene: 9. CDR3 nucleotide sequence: TGTGCCAGCAGCCCCGGGACTAGCGGGGGGAGGAAGGAGACCCAGTACTTC. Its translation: CASSPGTSGGRKETQYF.

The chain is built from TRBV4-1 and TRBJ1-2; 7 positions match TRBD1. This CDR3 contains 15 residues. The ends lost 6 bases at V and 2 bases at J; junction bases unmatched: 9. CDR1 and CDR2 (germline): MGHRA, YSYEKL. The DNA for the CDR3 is TGCGCCAGCAGTCGTGAGTTACAGGGGAACTATGGCTACACCTTC. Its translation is CASSRELQGNYGYTF.

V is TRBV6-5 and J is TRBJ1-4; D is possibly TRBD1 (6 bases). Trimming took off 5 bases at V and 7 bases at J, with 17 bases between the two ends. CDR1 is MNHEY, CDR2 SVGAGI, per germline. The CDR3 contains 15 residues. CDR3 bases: TGTGCCAGCAGTAGAGGACAGAAGATGGGTGAAAAACTGTTTTTT. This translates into CASSRGQKMGEKLFF.

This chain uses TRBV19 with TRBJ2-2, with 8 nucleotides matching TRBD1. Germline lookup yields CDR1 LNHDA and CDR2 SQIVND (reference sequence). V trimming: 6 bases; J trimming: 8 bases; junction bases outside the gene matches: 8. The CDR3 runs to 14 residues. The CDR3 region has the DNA TGTGCCAGTAGGGGACAGGTCGCGGCAGGGGAGCTGTTTTTT. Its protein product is CASRGQVAAGELFF.

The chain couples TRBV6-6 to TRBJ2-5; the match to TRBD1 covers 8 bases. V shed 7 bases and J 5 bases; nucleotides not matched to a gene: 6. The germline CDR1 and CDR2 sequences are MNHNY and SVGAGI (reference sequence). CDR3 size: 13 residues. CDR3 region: CASIAQGVETQYF. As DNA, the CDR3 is TGTGCCAGCATCGCACAGGGGGTTGAGACCCAGTACTTC.

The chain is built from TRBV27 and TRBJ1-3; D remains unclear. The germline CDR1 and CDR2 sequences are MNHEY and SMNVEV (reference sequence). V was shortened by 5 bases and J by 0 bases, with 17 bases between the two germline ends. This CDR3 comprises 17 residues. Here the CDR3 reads CASSPPGRLSSGNTIYF. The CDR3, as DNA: TGTGCCAGCAGTCCCCCCGGCAGGCTGAGCTCTGGAAACACCATATATTTT.

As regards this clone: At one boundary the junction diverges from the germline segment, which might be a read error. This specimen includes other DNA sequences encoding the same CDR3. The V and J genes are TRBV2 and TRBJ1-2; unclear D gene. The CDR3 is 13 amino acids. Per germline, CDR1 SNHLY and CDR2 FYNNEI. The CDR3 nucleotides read TGCGCCAGCAGAGTGGACGGGAGCTATGGCTACACCTTC. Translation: CASRVDGSYGYTF.

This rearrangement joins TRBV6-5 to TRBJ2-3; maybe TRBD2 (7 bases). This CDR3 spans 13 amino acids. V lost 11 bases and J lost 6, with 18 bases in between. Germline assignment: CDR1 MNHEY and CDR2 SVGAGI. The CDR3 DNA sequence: TGTGCCGTAGGGGGGGGCCCTTTTGATACGCAGTATTTT. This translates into CAVGGGPFDTQYF.

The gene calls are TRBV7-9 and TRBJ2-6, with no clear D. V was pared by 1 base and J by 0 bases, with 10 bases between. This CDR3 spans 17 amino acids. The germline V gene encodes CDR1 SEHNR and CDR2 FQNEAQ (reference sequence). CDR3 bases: TGTGCCAGCAGCTTAGAAGGAGTCCCCTCTGGGGCCAACGTCCTGACTTTC. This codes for CASSLEGVPSGANVLTF. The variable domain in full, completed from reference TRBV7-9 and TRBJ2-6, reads DTGVSQNPRHKITKRGQNVTFRCDPISEHNRLYWYRQTLGQGPEFLTYFQNEAQLEKSRLLSDRFSAERPKGSFSTLEIQRTEQGDSAMYLCASSLEGVPSGANVLTFGAGSRLTVL.

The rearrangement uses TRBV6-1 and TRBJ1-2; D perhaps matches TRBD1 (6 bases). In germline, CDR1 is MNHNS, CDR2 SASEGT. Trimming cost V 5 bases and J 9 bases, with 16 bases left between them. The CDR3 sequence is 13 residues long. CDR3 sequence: CASSTGQPRSYTF. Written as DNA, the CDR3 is TGTGCCAGCAGTACCGGACAGCCTAGGAGCTACACCTTC.

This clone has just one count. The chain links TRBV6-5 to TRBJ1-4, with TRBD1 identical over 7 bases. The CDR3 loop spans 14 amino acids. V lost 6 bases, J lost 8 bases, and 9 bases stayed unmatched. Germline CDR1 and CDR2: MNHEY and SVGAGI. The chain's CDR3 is CASSPRQGREKLFF. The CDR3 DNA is TGTGCCAGCAGCCCCCGACAGGGTCGAGAAAAACTGTTTTTT.

The DNA for the CDR3 is TGTGCCAGTAGTCAGGGGACAGAAGTATACCAAGAGACCCAGTACTTC. Its translation: CASSQGTEVYQETQYF. V usage is TRBV19 and J usage is TRBJ2-5; 7 bases match TRBD1. The CDR3 has 16 residues. CDR1 is LNHDA and CDR2 is SQIVND in the germline V gene (reference sequence). The trim removed 5 bases at V and 0 bases at J, leaving 9 bases unmatched. The entire variable domain, with the rest obtained from reference TRBV19 and TRBJ2-5, is as follows: DGGITQSPKYLFRKEGQNVTLSCEQNLNHDAMYWYRQDPGQGLRLIYYSQIVNDFQKGDIAEGYSVSREKKESFPLTVTSAQKNPTAFYLCASSQGTEVYQETQYFGPGTRLLVL.

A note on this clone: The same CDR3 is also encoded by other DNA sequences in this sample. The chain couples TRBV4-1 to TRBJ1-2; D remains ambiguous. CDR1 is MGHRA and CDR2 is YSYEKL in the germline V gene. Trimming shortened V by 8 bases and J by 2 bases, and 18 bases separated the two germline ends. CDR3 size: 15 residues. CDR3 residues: CASHHAGRLNYGYTF. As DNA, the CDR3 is TGCGCCAGCCACCACGCGGGTAGATTGAACTATGGCTACACCTTC.

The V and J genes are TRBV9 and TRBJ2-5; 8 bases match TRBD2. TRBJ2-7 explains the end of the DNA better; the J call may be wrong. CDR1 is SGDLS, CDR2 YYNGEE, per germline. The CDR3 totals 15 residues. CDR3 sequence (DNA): TGTGCCAGCAGCGTAGGGGCGGGGGGCACTTACGAGCAGTACTTC. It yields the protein CASSVGAGGTYEQYF.

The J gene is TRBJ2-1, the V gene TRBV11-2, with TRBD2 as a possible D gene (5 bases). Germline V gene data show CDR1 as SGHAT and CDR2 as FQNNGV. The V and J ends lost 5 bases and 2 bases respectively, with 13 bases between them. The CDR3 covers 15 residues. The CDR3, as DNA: TGTGCCAGCAGCCACGCCAGACTAACCTACAATGAGCAGTTCTTC. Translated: CASSHARLTYNEQFF. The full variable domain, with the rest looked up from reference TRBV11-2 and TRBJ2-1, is EAGVAQSPRYKIIEKRQSVAFWCNPISGHATLYWYQQILGQGPKLLIQFQNNGVVDDSQLPKDRFSAERLKGVDSTLKIQPAKLEDSAVYLCASSHARLTYNEQFFGPGTRLTVL.

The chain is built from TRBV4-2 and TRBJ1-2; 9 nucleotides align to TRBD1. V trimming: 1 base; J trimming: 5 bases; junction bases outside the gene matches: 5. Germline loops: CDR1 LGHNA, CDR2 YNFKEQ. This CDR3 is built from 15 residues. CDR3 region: CASSQAVGTGYGYTF. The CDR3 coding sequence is TGTGCCAGCAGCCAAGCGGTCGGGACAGGGTATGGCTACACCTTC.

CDR3 sequence reads: CASTNLDRNTEAFF. The CDR3 DNA sequence: TGTGCCAGCACCAACCTAGACAGGAACACTGAAGCTTTCTTT. The chain recombines TRBV27 with TRBJ1-1; the D gene is possibly TRBD1 (5 bases). The V end lost 7 bases, the J end lost 1 base, and 13 bases lay between the germline ends. This CDR3 is 14 amino acids long. CDR1 is MNHEY, CDR2 SMNVEV, per germline (reference sequence).

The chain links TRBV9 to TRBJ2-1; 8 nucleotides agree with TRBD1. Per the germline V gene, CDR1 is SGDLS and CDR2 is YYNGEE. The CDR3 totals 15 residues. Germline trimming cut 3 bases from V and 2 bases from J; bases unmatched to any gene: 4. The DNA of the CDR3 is TGTGCCAGCAGCGAGGACAGGGTAACCTACAATGAGCAGTTCTTC. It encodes CASSEDRVTYNEQFF.

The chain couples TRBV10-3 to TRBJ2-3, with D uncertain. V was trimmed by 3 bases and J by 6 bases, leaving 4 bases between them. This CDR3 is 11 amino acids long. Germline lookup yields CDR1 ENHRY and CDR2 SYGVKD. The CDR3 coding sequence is TGTGCCATCAGTGACGCGGATACGCAGTATTTT. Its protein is CAISDADTQYF.

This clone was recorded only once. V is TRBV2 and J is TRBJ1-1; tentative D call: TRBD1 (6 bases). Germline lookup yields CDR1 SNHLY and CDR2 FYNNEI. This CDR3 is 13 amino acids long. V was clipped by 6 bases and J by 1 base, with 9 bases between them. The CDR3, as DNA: TGTGCCAGCAGCCTGGGACAGAACACTGAAGCTTTCTTT. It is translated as CASSLGQNTEAFF.

This chain's CDR3 is CASSRTGGTEAFF. CDR3 nucleotides: TGTGCCAGCTCTCGTACAGGGGGCACTGAAGCTTTCTTT. The chain recombines TRBV18 with TRBJ1-1; 8 bases are a match to TRBD1. From germline, CDR1 is KGHSH and CDR2 LQKENI. Losses at the gene ends were 6 bases for V and 4 bases for J; bases not matched to a gene: 4. This CDR3 has 13 amino acids.

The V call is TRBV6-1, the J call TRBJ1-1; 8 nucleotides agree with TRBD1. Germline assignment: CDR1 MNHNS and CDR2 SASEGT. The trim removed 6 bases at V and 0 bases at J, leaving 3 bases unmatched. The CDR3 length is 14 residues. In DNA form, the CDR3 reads TGTGCCAGCAGCGGACAGGGTCTGAACACTGAAGCTTTCTTT. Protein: CASSGQGLNTEAFF.

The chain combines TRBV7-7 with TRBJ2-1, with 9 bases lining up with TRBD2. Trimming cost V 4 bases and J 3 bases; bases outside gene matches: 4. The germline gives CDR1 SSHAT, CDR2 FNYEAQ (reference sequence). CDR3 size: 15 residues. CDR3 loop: CASSSRGGHYNEQFF. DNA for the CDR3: TGTGCCAGCAGCTCGCGGGGGGGCCACTACAATGAGCAGTTCTTC.

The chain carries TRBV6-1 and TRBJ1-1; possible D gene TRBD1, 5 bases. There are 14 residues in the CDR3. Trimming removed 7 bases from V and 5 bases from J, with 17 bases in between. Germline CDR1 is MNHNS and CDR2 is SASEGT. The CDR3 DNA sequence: TGTGCCAGCACCAGGGAAGGGGCTTCGACTGAAGCTTTCTTT. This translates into CASTREGASTEAFF.

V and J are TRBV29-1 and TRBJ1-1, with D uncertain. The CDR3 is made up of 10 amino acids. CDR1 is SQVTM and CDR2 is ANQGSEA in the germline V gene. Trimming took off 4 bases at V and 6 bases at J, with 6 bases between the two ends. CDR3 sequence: CSVGQSEAFF. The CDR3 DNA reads TGCAGCGTTGGCCAGTCTGAAGCTTTCTTT.

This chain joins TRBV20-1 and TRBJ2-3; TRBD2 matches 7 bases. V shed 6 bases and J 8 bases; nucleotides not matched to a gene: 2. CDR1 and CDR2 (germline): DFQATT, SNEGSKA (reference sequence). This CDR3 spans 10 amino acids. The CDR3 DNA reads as TGCAGTGCAGAGCGGGGTACGCAGTATTTT. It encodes CSAERGTQYF.

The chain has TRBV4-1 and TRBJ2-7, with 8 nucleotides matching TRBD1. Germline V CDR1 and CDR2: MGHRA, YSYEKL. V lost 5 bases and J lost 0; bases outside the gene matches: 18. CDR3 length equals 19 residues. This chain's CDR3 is CASSAHKTDRGSHSYEQYF. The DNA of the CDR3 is TGCGCCAGCAGCGCGCACAAAACCGACAGGGGATCCCACTCCTACGAGCAGTACTTC.